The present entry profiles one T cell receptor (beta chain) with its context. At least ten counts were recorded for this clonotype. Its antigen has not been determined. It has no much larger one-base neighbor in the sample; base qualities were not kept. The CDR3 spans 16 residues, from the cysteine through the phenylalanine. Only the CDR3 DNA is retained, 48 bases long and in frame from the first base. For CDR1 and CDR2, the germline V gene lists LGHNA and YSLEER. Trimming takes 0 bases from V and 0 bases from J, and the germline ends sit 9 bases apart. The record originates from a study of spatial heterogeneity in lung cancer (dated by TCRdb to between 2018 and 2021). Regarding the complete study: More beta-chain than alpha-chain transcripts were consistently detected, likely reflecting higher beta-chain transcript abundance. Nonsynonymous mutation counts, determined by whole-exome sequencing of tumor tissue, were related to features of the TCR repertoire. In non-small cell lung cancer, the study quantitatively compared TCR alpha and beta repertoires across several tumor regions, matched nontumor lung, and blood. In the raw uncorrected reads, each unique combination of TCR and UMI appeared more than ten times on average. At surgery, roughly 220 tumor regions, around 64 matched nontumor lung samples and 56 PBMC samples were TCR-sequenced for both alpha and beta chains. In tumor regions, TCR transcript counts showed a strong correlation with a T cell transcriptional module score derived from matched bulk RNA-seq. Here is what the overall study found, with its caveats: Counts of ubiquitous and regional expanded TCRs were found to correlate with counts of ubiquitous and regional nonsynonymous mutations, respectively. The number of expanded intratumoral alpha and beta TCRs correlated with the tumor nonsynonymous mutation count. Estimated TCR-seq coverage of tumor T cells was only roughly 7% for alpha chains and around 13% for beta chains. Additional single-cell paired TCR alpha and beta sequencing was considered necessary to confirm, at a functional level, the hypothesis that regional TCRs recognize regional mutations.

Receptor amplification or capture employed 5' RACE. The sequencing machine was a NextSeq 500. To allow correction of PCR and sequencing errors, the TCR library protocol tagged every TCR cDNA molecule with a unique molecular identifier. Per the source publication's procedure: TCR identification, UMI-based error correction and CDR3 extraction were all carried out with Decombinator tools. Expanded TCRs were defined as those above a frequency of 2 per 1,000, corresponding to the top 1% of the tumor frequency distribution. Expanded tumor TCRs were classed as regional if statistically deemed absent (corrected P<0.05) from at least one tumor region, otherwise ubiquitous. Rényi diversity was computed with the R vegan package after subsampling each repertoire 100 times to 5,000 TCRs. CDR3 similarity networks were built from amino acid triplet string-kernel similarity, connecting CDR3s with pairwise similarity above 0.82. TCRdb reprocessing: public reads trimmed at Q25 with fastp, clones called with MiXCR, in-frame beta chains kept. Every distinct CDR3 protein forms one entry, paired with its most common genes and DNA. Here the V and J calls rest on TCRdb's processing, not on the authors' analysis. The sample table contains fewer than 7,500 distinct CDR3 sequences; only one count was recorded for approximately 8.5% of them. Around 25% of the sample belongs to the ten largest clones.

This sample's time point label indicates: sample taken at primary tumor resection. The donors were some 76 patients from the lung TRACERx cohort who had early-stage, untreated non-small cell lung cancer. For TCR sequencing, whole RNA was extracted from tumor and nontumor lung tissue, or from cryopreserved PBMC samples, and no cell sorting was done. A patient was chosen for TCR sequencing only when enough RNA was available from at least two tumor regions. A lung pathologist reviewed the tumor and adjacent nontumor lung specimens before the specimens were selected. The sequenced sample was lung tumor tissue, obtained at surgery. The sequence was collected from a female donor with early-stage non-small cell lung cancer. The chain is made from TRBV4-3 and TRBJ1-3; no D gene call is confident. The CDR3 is CASSQDPAVSGNTIYF. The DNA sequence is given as TGCGCCAGCAGCCAAGATCCGGCAGTCTCTGGAAACACCATATATTTT.